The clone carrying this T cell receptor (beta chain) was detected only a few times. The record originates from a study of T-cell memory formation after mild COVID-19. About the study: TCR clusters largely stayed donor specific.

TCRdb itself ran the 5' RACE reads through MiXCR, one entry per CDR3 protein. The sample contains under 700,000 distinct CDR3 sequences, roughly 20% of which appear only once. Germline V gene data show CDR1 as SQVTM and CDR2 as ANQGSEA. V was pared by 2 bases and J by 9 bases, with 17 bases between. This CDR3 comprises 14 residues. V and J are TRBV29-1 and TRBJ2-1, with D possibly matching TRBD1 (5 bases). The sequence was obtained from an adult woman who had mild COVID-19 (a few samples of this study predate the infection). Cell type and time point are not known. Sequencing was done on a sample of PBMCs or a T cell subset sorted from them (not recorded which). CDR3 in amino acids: CSVENDSRFFEQFF. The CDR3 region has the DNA TGCAGCGTTGAAAACGACAGCCGGTTTTTTGAGCAGTTCTTC.